This T cell receptor beta chain was observed in a study of cytomegalovirus exposure and HLA in healthy donors. Germline V gives CDR1 SGHNT, CDR2 YENEEA. The CDR3 extends over 13 amino acids. Trimming took off 1 base at V and 11 bases at J, with 14 bases between the two ends. Primers: 60 Vbeta forward and 13 Jbeta reverse. The table came from immunoSEQ multiplex PCR; TCRdb's copy has only in-frame clones and leaves some out. The table has approximately 92,000 clones, roughly 71% seen once; the top ten hold approximately 2.9%. This clonotype originated in a man aged 45 to 65 in good health and CMV-seronegative. The sample taken for sequencing was PBMCs. J is TRBJ1-1 and V is TRBV11-3; D may be TRBD1 (6 bases). The DNA of the CDR3 is TGTGCCAGCAGCTTAGTTGCAGGGGTAGGCGCTTTCTTT. This codes for CASSLVAGVGAFF. Full variable domain (outside the CDR3, taken from reference TRBV11-3 and TRBJ1-1): EAGVVQSPRYKIIEKKQPVAFWCNPISGHNTLYWYLQNLGQGPELLIRYENEEAVDDSQLPKDRFSAERLKGVDSTLKIQPAELGDSAVYLCASSLVAGVGAFFGQGTRLTVV.